Listed below are T cell receptor beta chains from one sample, sequenced in a study of cytomegalovirus exposure and HLA in healthy donors. The table came from immunoSEQ multiplex PCR; TCRdb's copy has only in-frame clones and leaves some out. Among under 200,000 clones listed, around 80% were seen once. Sequencing was performed on PBMCs. The receptors shown here come from a male donor in good health and CMV-seropositive. CDR3s include the opening cysteine and the closing phenylalanine or tryptophan. The order of the fields is D gene, J gene, V gene, clone size, CDR3 DNA, CDR3 protein. A D gene is named only where the DNA matches it firmly. Expanded clones are given a class, and other clones once, few, many or no size at all.

d_call: TRBD1
j_call: TRBJ1-4
v_call: TRBV5-4
clone_size: few
cdr3_nt: TGTGCCAGCAGCTTGGAACAGGGGCGAGAAAAACTGTTTTTT
cdr3_aa: CASSLEQGREKLFF

d_call: TRBD2
j_call: TRBJ2-7
v_call: TRBV27
clone_size: .
cdr3_nt: TGTGCCAGCAGTTTCAATAGCGGGAGACCCTACGAGCAGTACTTC
cdr3_aa: CASSFNSGRPYEQYF

d_call: .
j_call: TRBJ1-1
v_call: TRBV5-1
clone_size: .
cdr3_nt: TGCGCCAGCAGCTTCGACAGCCCTCGCACCACTGAAGCTTTCTTT
cdr3_aa: CASSFDSPRTTEAFF

d_call: .
j_call: TRBJ2-7
v_call: TRBV27
clone_size: .
cdr3_nt: TGTGCCAGCAGTTTTGGGATGGGACTCCAGCCCTACGAGCAGTACTTC
cdr3_aa: CASSFGMGLQPYEQYF

d_call: .
j_call: TRBJ1-4
v_call: TRBV6-1
clone_size: .
cdr3_nt: TGTGCCAGCAGTGATGGCAGAACTAATGAAAAACTGTTTTTT
cdr3_aa: CASSDGRTNEKLFF

d_call: .
j_call: TRBJ2-5
v_call: TRBV28
clone_size: .
cdr3_nt: TGTGCCAGCAGTTTCGGGGAGACCCAGTACTTC
cdr3_aa: CASSFGETQYF

d_call: TRBD2
j_call: TRBJ2-3
v_call: TRBV19
clone_size: .
cdr3_nt: TGTGCCAGTAGTGCACCGGGACTAGCTGCTGATACGCAGTATTTT
cdr3_aa: CASSAPGLAADTQYF

d_call: TRBD1
j_call: TRBJ2-2
v_call: TRBV6-5
clone_size: .
cdr3_nt: TGTGCCAGCAGTCCAGGGGGTACGAACACCGGGGAGCTGTTTTTT
cdr3_aa: CASSPGGTNTGELFF

d_call: .
j_call: TRBJ2-7
v_call: TRBV13
clone_size: .
cdr3_nt: TGTGCCAGCAGCCCCCGGGGCGGGACAGCCTCCTACGAGCAGTACTTC
cdr3_aa: CASSPRGGTASYEQYF

d_call: .
j_call: TRBJ1-1
v_call: TRBV2
clone_size: .
cdr3_nt: TGTGCCAGCAGTGAGCAGGGCTCTGCTTTCTTT
cdr3_aa: CASSEQGSAFF

d_call: .
j_call: TRBJ2-3
v_call: TRBV11-2
clone_size: .
cdr3_nt: TGTGCCAGCAGCTACAATGATACGCAGTATTTT
cdr3_aa: CASSYNDTQYF

d_call: TRBD2
j_call: TRBJ2-7
v_call: TRBV28
clone_size: .
cdr3_nt: TGTGCCAGCAGGGGACTAGCATCCTACGAGCAGTACTTC
cdr3_aa: CASRGLASYEQYF

d_call: TRBD1
j_call: TRBJ2-7
v_call: TRBV5-1
clone_size: .
cdr3_nt: TGCGCCAGCGGACAGGGGGTTCATGGCCACGAGCAGTACTTC
cdr3_aa: CASGQGVHGHEQYF

d_call: .
j_call: TRBJ2-1
v_call: TRBV27
clone_size: .
cdr3_nt: TGTGCCAGCAGTTTATCGGACTATAACGGGGGCAATGAGCAGTTCTTC
cdr3_aa: CASSLSDYNGGNEQFF

d_call: .
j_call: TRBJ1-5
v_call: TRBV4-2
clone_size: .
cdr3_nt: TGTGCCAGCAGCCAAGGGGCAGGGGAGACGAGCAATCAGCCCCAGCATTTT
cdr3_aa: CASSQGAGETSNQPQHF

d_call: TRBD1
j_call: TRBJ2-7
v_call: TRBV7-9
clone_size: .
cdr3_nt: TGTGCCACCCTCCCCATACCCGGGACAGGGGTCTCCTACGAGCAGTACTTC
cdr3_aa: CATLPIPGTGVSYEQYF

d_call: TRBD2
j_call: TRBJ2-5
v_call: TRBV12-5
clone_size: .
cdr3_nt: TGTGCTAGTGGTGGGGGGGGGACCCAGTACTTC
cdr3_aa: CASGGGGTQYF

d_call: .
j_call: TRBJ2-7
v_call: TRBV28
clone_size: .
cdr3_nt: TGTGCCAGCAACGTTGCGGCCTCCTACGAGCAGTACTTC
cdr3_aa: CASNVAASYEQYF

d_call: TRBD2
j_call: TRBJ2-1
v_call: TRBV11-3
clone_size: .
cdr3_nt: TGTGCCAGCAGCTTGGGACTAGCGGGAAACTCCTACAATGAGCAGTTCTTC
cdr3_aa: CASSLGLAGNSYNEQFF

d_call: TRBD1
j_call: TRBJ2-5
v_call: TRBV5-1
clone_size: .
cdr3_nt: TGCGCCAGCAGCCCGGGACAGGGCCAAGAGACCCAGTACTTC
cdr3_aa: CASSPGQGQETQYF

d_call: TRBD2
j_call: TRBJ2-1
v_call: TRBV9
clone_size: .
cdr3_nt: TGTGCCAGCAGCGCTCGACTAGCGGGAGCCTACAATGAGCAGTTCTTC
cdr3_aa: CASSARLAGAYNEQFF

d_call: .
j_call: TRBJ2-1
v_call: TRBV7-3
clone_size: .
cdr3_nt: TGTGCCAGCAGCTTACACTCTGCTGGGACACACAATGAGCAGTTCTTC
cdr3_aa: CASSLHSAGTHNEQFF

d_call: TRBD1
j_call: TRBJ1-6
v_call: TRBV6-5
clone_size: .
cdr3_nt: TGTGCCAGCAGCCAGGACAGGGCAAGCAATTCACCCCTCCACTTT
cdr3_aa: CASSQDRASNSPLHF

d_call: .
j_call: TRBJ2-7
v_call: TRBV7-9
clone_size: .
cdr3_nt: TGTGCCAGCAGCTTAGAGTCGGCCGGGGGCGAGCAGTACTTC
cdr3_aa: CASSLESAGGEQYF

d_call: TRBD1
j_call: TRBJ2-7
v_call: TRBV6-5
clone_size: .
cdr3_nt: TGTGCCAGCAGTGACCGGGACAGGGCGCGTGAGCAGTACTTC
cdr3_aa: CASSDRDRAREQYF

d_call: TRBD1
j_call: TRBJ2-7
v_call: TRBV27
clone_size: once
cdr3_nt: TGTGCCAGCAGTTTCGGGACAGGGGGCTACGAGCAGTACTTC
cdr3_aa: CASSFGTGGYEQYF

d_call: .
j_call: TRBJ2-1
v_call: TRBV28
clone_size: .
cdr3_nt: TGTGCCAGCAGTCCCCTGGCCCCGGCGGGACCGTACAATGAGCAGTTCTTC
cdr3_aa: CASSPLAPAGPYNEQFF

d_call: TRBD1
j_call: TRBJ2-7
v_call: TRBV4-1
clone_size: .
cdr3_nt: TGCGCCAGCAGCCAAGATCCCGGGACAGGGAGGCGTGGGCAGTACTTC
cdr3_aa: CASSQDPGTGRRGQYF

d_call: TRBD1
j_call: TRBJ2-5
v_call: TRBV7-3
clone_size: .
cdr3_nt: TGTGCCAGCAGCTTAACCCCCACAGGGGACCAAGAGACCCAGTACTTC
cdr3_aa: CASSLTPTGDQETQYF

d_call: .
j_call: TRBJ2-6
v_call: TRBV6-6
clone_size: .
cdr3_nt: TGTGCCAGCAGTTACTCGAACGAGGCAGGGGCCAACGTCCTGACTTTC
cdr3_aa: CASSYSNEAGANVLTF

d_call: .
j_call: TRBJ1-1
v_call: TRBV28
clone_size: .
cdr3_nt: TGTGCCAGCACCTTGGTGGGGGCTCAGGAAGCTTTCTTT
cdr3_aa: CASTLVGAQEAFF

d_call: .
j_call: TRBJ1-5
v_call: TRBV30
clone_size: .
cdr3_nt: TGTGCCTGGAGTTTGAAGGGGCTCGACAATCAGCCCCAGCATTTT
cdr3_aa: CAWSLKGLDNQPQHF

d_call: TRBD2
j_call: TRBJ2-5
v_call: TRBV28
clone_size: .
cdr3_nt: TGTGTCAGCAGTCCGACTAGCGGGAGGGGACAAGAGACCCAGTACTTC
cdr3_aa: CVSSPTSGRGQETQYF

d_call: .
j_call: TRBJ2-3
v_call: TRBV6-4
clone_size: .
cdr3_nt: TGTGCCAGCAGTGGTGCGGGTTCTAGCACAGATACGCAGTATTTT
cdr3_aa: CASSGAGSSTDTQYF

d_call: .
j_call: TRBJ2-5
v_call: TRBV11-3
clone_size: .
cdr3_nt: TGTGCCAGCAGCATGCCTCAGGTTAGGGAGACCCAGTACTTC
cdr3_aa: CASSMPQVRETQYF

d_call: .
j_call: TRBJ2-7
v_call: TRBV7-9
clone_size: .
cdr3_nt: TGTTCCAGCAGCTTGACAGGCGACCCATACGAGCAGTACTTC
cdr3_aa: CSSSLTGDPYEQYF

d_call: TRBD2
j_call: TRBJ2-3
v_call: TRBV18
clone_size: .
cdr3_nt: TGTGCCAGCTCACCAGGACTAGCGGGAGCGCTAGGGGCGGATACGCAGTATTTT
cdr3_aa: CASSPGLAGALGADTQYF

d_call: .
j_call: TRBJ2-3
v_call: TRBV6-5
clone_size: once
cdr3_nt: TGTGCCAGCAGTTTTGCGGATACGCAGTATTTT
cdr3_aa: CASSFADTQYF

d_call: .
j_call: TRBJ1-5
v_call: TRBV27
clone_size: .
cdr3_nt: TGTGCCAGCAGTTTCGGAGGTCAGCCCCAGCATTTT
cdr3_aa: CASSFGGQPQHF

d_call: TRBD1
j_call: TRBJ2-7
v_call: TRBV5-1
clone_size: .
cdr3_nt: TGCGCCAGCAGCTTGGCCGGGACAGTTTACGAGCAGTACTTC
cdr3_aa: CASSLAGTVYEQYF

d_call: TRBD2
j_call: TRBJ2-3
v_call: TRBV9
clone_size: .
cdr3_nt: TGTGCCAGCAGCGTTTCACTAGCGGCAGATACGCAGTATTTT
cdr3_aa: CASSVSLAADTQYF

d_call: .
j_call: TRBJ2-2
v_call: TRBV7-3
clone_size: .
cdr3_nt: TGTGCCAGCAGCTTAACGATGGCCACCGGGGAGCTGTTTTTT
cdr3_aa: CASSLTMATGELFF

d_call: .
j_call: TRBJ2-2
v_call: TRBV7-9
clone_size: .
cdr3_nt: TGTTCCAGCAGCTTAGGCAGGCCGAACACCGGGGAGCTGTTTTTT
cdr3_aa: CSSSLGRPNTGELFF

d_call: TRBD1
j_call: TRBJ2-7
v_call: TRBV7-8
clone_size: .
cdr3_nt: TGTGCCAGCAGCCTAAGGGGGCTCCGCGAGCAGTACTTC
cdr3_aa: CASSLRGLREQYF

d_call: .
j_call: TRBJ2-1
v_call: TRBV19
clone_size: .
cdr3_nt: TGTGCCAGTAGTCTTTCAGGGTTCCTTGGCAATGAGCAGTTCTTC
cdr3_aa: CASSLSGFLGNEQFF

d_call: TRBD1
j_call: TRBJ1-2
v_call: TRBV6-1
clone_size: .
cdr3_nt: TGTGCCAGCAGTGATTCAGGGGGGAGCTACACCTTC
cdr3_aa: CASSDSGGSYTF

d_call: .
j_call: TRBJ2-1
v_call: TRBV10-3
clone_size: .
cdr3_nt: TGTGCCACAGGAGGAAATGAGCAGTTCTTC
cdr3_aa: CATGGNEQFF

d_call: .
j_call: TRBJ1-1
v_call: TRBV7-6
clone_size: .
cdr3_nt: TGTGCCAGCAGTAACCATGGGAGATTGAACACTGAAGCTTTCTTT
cdr3_aa: CASSNHGRLNTEAFF

d_call: .
j_call: TRBJ2-1
v_call: TRBV7-9
clone_size: once
cdr3_nt: TGTTCCAGCAGCTTTAGTTTGGGAGGGCAGTTCTTC
cdr3_aa: CSSSFSLGGQFF

d_call: TRBD1
j_call: TRBJ2-3
v_call: TRBV6-1
clone_size: few
cdr3_nt: TGTGCCAGCAGCGGGACAGTAAGAGCAGATACGCAGTATTTT
cdr3_aa: CASSGTVRADTQYF

d_call: .
j_call: TRBJ2-7
v_call: TRBV4-1
clone_size: .
cdr3_nt: TGCGCCAGCAGCCAAGACCAGCCAGGCTACTACGAGCAGTACTTC
cdr3_aa: CASSQDQPGYYEQYF

d_call: TRBD2
j_call: TRBJ2-5
v_call: TRBV7-2
clone_size: .
cdr3_nt: TGTGCCAGCAGCTCCGCGGGAGGGACCCAGTACTTC
cdr3_aa: CASSSAGGTQYF

d_call: .
j_call: TRBJ1-2
v_call: TRBV19
clone_size: .
cdr3_nt: TGTGCCAGTAGTATCCAGGGTGCCTATGGCTACACCTTC
cdr3_aa: CASSIQGAYGYTF

d_call: .
j_call: TRBJ1-3
v_call: TRBV19
clone_size: once
cdr3_nt: TGTGCCAGTAGTATCGGCGGAACTGGAAACACCATATATTTT
cdr3_aa: CASSIGGTGNTIYF

d_call: .
j_call: TRBJ2-7
v_call: TRBV10-3
clone_size: .
cdr3_nt: TGTGCCATCACCCCCCAGGGCCCCGCCTACGAGCAGTACTTC
cdr3_aa: CAITPQGPAYEQYF

d_call: .
j_call: TRBJ2-7
v_call: TRBV6-5
clone_size: .
cdr3_nt: TGTGCCAGCAGTACCACCTTCGGGGAGCAGTACTTC
cdr3_aa: CASSTTFGEQYF

d_call: .
j_call: TRBJ1-4
v_call: TRBV2
clone_size: .
cdr3_nt: TGTGCCAGCGGGCTGGGCCGGGAAAAACTGTTTTTT
cdr3_aa: CASGLGREKLFF

d_call: .
j_call: TRBJ2-7
v_call: TRBV19
clone_size: .
cdr3_nt: TGTGCCAGTAGCTTATCCACAGGGTCCGAGCAGTACTTC
cdr3_aa: CASSLSTGSEQYF